Sequencing of this T cell receptor beta chain was carried out in a study of identical twins (dated by TCRdb to 2016 to 2018). Background for the entire study: To test whether fetal clonotypes persist, this study deep-sequenced TCR alpha and beta repertoires from monozygotic twins, from unrelated adults of various ages, and from cord blood. To rule out contamination, the twin experiments were replicated at different times with different library preparation protocols.

The germline V gene provides CDR1 WSHSY and CDR2 SAAADI. Inclusive of the bounding cysteine and phenylalanine, the CDR3 is 14 residues long. Only the CDR3 portion is preserved as DNA: 42 bases, with reading frame beginning at the first base. Receptor libraries were prepared by 5' RACE. Sequenced using an Illumina HiSeq 2000. Template switching introduced a universal primer binding site; the final cDNA contained a unique molecular identifier, enabling accurate counting of TCR cDNA molecules. Specific primers in the conserved constant-segment region were used to synthesize first-strand cDNA for TCR alpha and beta chains. To control for contamination, every cDNA library was double barcoded, receiving both a SMART-Mk sample barcode and Illumina barcodes. TruSeq adapter sequences, together with Illumina sample barcodes, were added in two successive PCR steps. Sequencing of the TCR alpha and beta cDNA libraries was done on the Illumina HiSeq platform using custom primers. The study's own analysis went as follows. MiGEC processed the raw reads to extract unique molecular identifiers, while MiXCR was used to determine the CDR3 positions. Recombination models were inferred per individual with the repgenHMM and IGoR tools using an EM algorithm. The tcR package in R was used for shared clonotype analysis, with sharing normalized by the product of cloneset sizes. To study raw recombination free of thymic and clonal selection effects, out-of-frame nonproductive sequences were analyzed. TCRdb's own reprocessing of the public reads used fastp at Q25 and MiXCR and kept productive beta chains. Rows with a matching CDR3 protein are joined into one entry that keeps the most common DNA and genes. TCRdb, not the authors, supplied the V and J calls. Across this sample there are around 230,000 distinct CDR3 sequences, with over 5.5% seen only once. Approximately 15% of the sample belongs to the ten largest clones.

Findings and caveats that apply to the study as a whole: In monozygotic twins, recombination models systematically underestimated out-of-frame TCR alpha sharing, but the models matched the sharing seen between unrelated individuals. Abundant cord blood beta clonotypes had fewer insertions, young adult naive repertoires showed a similar but weaker trend, and memory repertoires showed no such trend. Zero-insertion analyses could be partly confounded by invariant T cells such as MAIT and iNKT, although diverse VJ usage argued against such confounding for most clonotypes. In beta out-of-frame sequences, excess twin sharing was weaker, because having fewer shared sequences lowered the signal-to-noise ratio. Compared with coincidental sharing between unrelated individuals, out-of-frame TCR alpha sequences shared between twins showed an excess of sequences with low generation probability. Because the same donors could not be followed over many years, the conclusions depended on cross-sectional statistical analysis.

This clonotype was found once. Which antigen it targets is not known. A read error may explain this, as a much larger clone is one base away. Every donor was a healthy Caucasian. Three pairs of female monozygotic twins, all aged roughly 18 to 29 years, made up the twin cohort. CD4+ and CD8+ T cell populations were isolated with positive isolation kits from Invitrogen. A further study also used this sample, focusing on T cells expressing NK-cell markers. As described in the second report: Roughly 8 donors provided sorted CD3+CD56+NKG2C+, CD3+CD56+NKG2C- and CD3+CD56-NKG2C+ T-cell subsets, whose TCR beta-chain repertoires were profiled. Of the eight sequenced donors, seven were found to be HCMV-seropositive and one was found to be HCMV-seronegative. To restrict sorting to alphabetaTCR-expressing T cells, an anti-gammadeltaTCR antibody was added in several experiments. In roughly 6 donors, the dominant CD3+CD56+NKG2C+ clonotypes ranked among the top 10 CD8+ clonotypes, making up about 1.0-7.0% of CD8+ T cells. Those dominant clonotypes were again the most abundant among CD3+CD56-NKG2C+ cells in several donors, at about 28.3-60.1%. It remained unclear whether the expanded NKG2C-expressing T cell clones were specific for HCMV antigens. All eight donors whose samples were sequenced were randomly selected healthy volunteers, three of them men and five women. HCMV-specific IgG was detected in serum with a commercial ELISA kit to determine HCMV serostatus. Reads were demultiplexed and grouped by UMI with MIGEC, and clonotypes were assembled and quantified with MiTCR. To remove erroneous sequences, TCR cDNA sequences were retained only when supported by two or more reads. The tcR package was used for downstream repertoire analysis, with clonotypes matched between fractions based on CDR3 nucleotide sequence plus V segment. VDJmatch was used to annotate antigen specificity against VDJdb, with one amino acid substitution in CDR3 allowed.

Here the chain combines TRBV10-2 and TRBJ2-5, and 14 junction bases match TRBD2. This TCR came from a young woman in good health. Sequences were obtained from CD8+ T cells sorted from blood. The CDR3 in this case is CASTRGLAGETQNF. The nucleotide sequence reads TGCGCCAGCACCCGGGGACTAGCGGGAGAGACCCAGAACTTC.